This T cell receptor beta chain was documented in a study of vaccination and CD4 T cells after COVID-19. Indicated treatment: roughly 11-day PBMC culture with coronavirus spike peptide pools or control peptides (ViraFEST assay). One should note that the unexposed donor's CD4+ T cells were collected before the COVID-19 pandemic (2011-2018). CDR1 is SGHTA and CDR2 is FQGNSA in the germline V gene. The CDR3 length is 14 residues. V trimming: 6 bases; J trimming: 5 bases; junction bases outside the gene matches: 5. About this clonotype itself: Its antigen is currently unknown.

Sequencing of DNA taken from cultured CD4+ T cells relied on the Oncomine TCR Beta short-read assay. CD4+ T cells were cultured, and genomic DNA was extracted from them. TCRdb passed the PCR reads through MiXCR, listing each CDR3 protein once. Among approximately 11,000 distinct CDR3 sequences listed, about 30% were seen once. The specimen was CD4+ T cells from blood, cultured in vitro. This TCR derives from a human donor in good health. This chain uses TRBV7-2 with TRBJ2-5; TRBD2 matches at 11 bases. DNA of the CDR3: TGTGCCAGCAGTCTAGCGGGAGGAGGCGAGACCCAGTACTTC. Translated, it gives CASSLAGGGETQYF.